One and the same sample provided the 30 T cell receptor beta chains below, sequenced in a study of memory CD4+ T cells and cytomegalovirus serostatus. Single viable CD3+CD4+CD8-CD45RO+ cells were sorted as the memory CD4+ T cells. The data were produced by immunoSEQ multiplex PCR, yet TCRdb's version contains in-frame clones alone and is incomplete. The sample includes tens of thousands of clones, 60% to 80% of them seen just once. Sequenced sample: memory CD4+ T cells from blood. The receptors shown here come from an adult in good health and CMV-seropositive.

The chain carries TRBV15 and TRBJ2-7; a possible D gene is TRBD1 (5 bases). The CDR3 length is 15 residues. The germline V and J ends were trimmed by 2 bases and 4 bases, with 15 bases remaining between them. The germline CDR1 and CDR2 sequences are LNHNV and YYDKDF (reference sequence). CDR3 DNA: TGTGCCACCAGCAGATACGGGCAGGGCGGATACGAGCAGTACTTC. Translation gives CATSRYGQGGYEQYF.

The rearrangement joins TRBV7-9 to TRBJ1-5; the match to TRBD1 covers 7 bases. The CDR3 is 15 amino acids. J gave up 6 bases and V 3 bases, and 8 bases lay outside the gene matches. Germline V gene lookup returns CDR1 SEHNR and CDR2 FQNEAQ (reference sequence). CDR3 protein: CASSLDRLGSQPQHF. CDR3 in DNA: TGTGCCAGCAGCTTGGACAGGCTAGGCAGTCAGCCCCAGCATTTT.

This clone was picked up a small number of times. This chain joins TRBV7-9 and TRBJ2-1; D is unresolved. Trimming stripped 5 bases from V and 5 bases from J, with 10 bases between. CDR3 length equals 13 residues. CDR1 and CDR2 (germline): SEHNR, FQNEAQ (reference sequence). In DNA, the CDR3 is TGTGCCAGCAGCCTAGGCGCCGACAATGAGCAGTTCTTC. Its translation is CASSLGADNEQFF.

This clone was seen a few times. The CDR3 here is CASRQSSGSYNEQFF. The CDR3 bases are TGTGCCAGCCGCCAGTCCAGCGGGAGTTACAATGAGCAGTTCTTC. The chain recombines TRBV7-9 with TRBJ2-1; 8 bases fit TRBD2. The germline gives CDR1 SEHNR, CDR2 FQNEAQ (reference sequence). Trimming removed 8 bases from V and 4 bases from J; junction bases left unmatched: 10. The CDR3 spans 15 residues.

This clone has only a few counts. The chain joins TRBV11-2 to TRBJ2-1; D remains ambiguous. Germline V gene lookup returns CDR1 SGHAT and CDR2 FQNNGV. CDR3 size: 13 residues. Trimming shortened V by 0 bases and J by 8 bases, and 8 bases separated the two germline ends. CDR3 region: CASSLDVTDEQFF. The CDR3 DNA reads TGTGCCAGCAGCTTAGATGTGACCGATGAGCAGTTCTTC.

V is TRBV11-1 and J is TRBJ2-1, with 16 bases lining up with TRBD2. V dropped 5 bases and J dropped 9; count of bases not matched to a gene: 7. This CDR3 is 16 amino acids long. The germline gives CDR1 SGHAT, CDR2 FQDESV (reference sequence). The DNA for the CDR3 is TGTGCCAGCAGCGCGGGACTAGCGGGGGGGCCGTTTGAGCAGTTCTTC. It yields the protein CASSAGLAGGPFEQFF.

This clone was found a few times. The J gene is TRBJ1-2, the V gene TRBV7-2, with D perhaps matching TRBD1 (5 bases). Germline V CDR1 and CDR2: SGHTA, FQGNSA. Between the trimmed V and J ends, which lost 5 bases and 8 bases, there was a span of 12 bases. The length of the CDR3 is 12 residues. CDR3 DNA: TGTGCCAGCAGCCCCAGGGACTGGGGCTACACCTTC. This encodes CASSPRDWGYTF.

The rearrangement links TRBV5-1 to TRBJ2-3; the D gene is possibly TRBD2 (7 bases). Germline CDR1 is SGHRS and CDR2 is YFSETQ. V was cut by 4 bases and J by 5 bases, with 17 bases left in between. This CDR3 is built from 15 residues. The DNA for the CDR3 is TGCGCCAGCAGCCTTGACCCAGGGGAGGGAGATACGCAGTATTTT. It yields the protein CASSLDPGEGDTQYF.

The table lists this clone with a few counts. An end of the junction does not agree with germline; a read error may underlie this. The chain joins TRBV19 to TRBJ1-2; no firm D call. Germline V gene lookup returns CDR1 LNHDA and CDR2 SQIVND (reference sequence). The CDR3 has 13 amino acids. This chain's CDR3 is CASSIGSTNGYTF. The CDR3 DNA is TGTGCCAGTAGCATAGGGAGTACAAATGGCTACACCTTC.

The chain uses TRBV5-4 and TRBJ2-3; weak D call: TRBD2 (6 bases). CDR1 is SGHNT, CDR2 YYREEE, per germline (reference sequence). The CDR3 runs to 15 residues. Between the trimmed V and J ends, which lost 0 bases and 3 bases, there was a span of 11 bases. DNA of the CDR3: TGTGCCAGCAGCTTGGAGTCTAGCGTGACAGATACGCAGTATTTT. Encoded protein: CASSLESSVTDTQYF.

The chain links TRBV23-1 to TRBJ2-4; D assignment may be TRBD1 or TRBD2 (5 bases each). TRBV23-1 carries the ORF label, with uncertain function. The CDR3 consists of 15 residues. V lost 2 bases and J lost 9, with 17 bases in between. CDR3 nucleotide sequence: TGCGCCAGCAGTCAACCCCGGTCGTACGGGGCCATTCAGTACTTC. This gives the protein CASSQPRSYGAIQYF.

The V call is TRBV7-2, the J call TRBJ1-2; 7 bases line up with TRBD1. J was trimmed by 0 bases and V by 5 bases; bases with no gene match: 0. CDR1 is SGHTA and CDR2 is FQGNSA in the germline V gene. The CDR3 is 13 amino acids. CDR3 in amino acids: CASSDRANYGYTF. The DNA of the CDR3 is TGTGCCAGCAGCGACAGGGCTAACTATGGCTACACCTTC.

The chain joins TRBV6-5 to TRBJ1-5, with a weak D call TRBD1 (6 bases). With 6 bases removed from V and 0 bases from J, the gap between germline ends came to 12 bases. The CDR3 runs to 15 residues. Per the germline V gene, CDR1 is MNHEY and CDR2 is SVGAGI. The CDR3 nucleotides are TGTGCCAGCAGCCCGGACAGCTATAGCAATCAGCCCCAGCATTTT. Its translation: CASSPDSYSNQPQHF.

The chain joins TRBV7-2 to TRBJ2-3; no reliable D call. The V gene's germline CDR1 is SGHTA and CDR2 FQGNSA. The CDR3 extends over 14 amino acids. V was cut by 5 bases and J by 3 bases, with 12 bases left in between. The CDR3: CASSPGPHTDTQYF. The CDR3 DNA reads TGTGCCAGCAGCCCCGGCCCCCATACAGATACGCAGTATTTT.

This clone has more than one count but fewer than ten. This chain links TRBV7-2 with TRBJ2-3; tentatively, D is TRBD1 (5 bases). The CDR3 is 14 residues long. Trimming cost V 0 bases and J 1 base, with 5 bases left between them. In germline, CDR1 is SGHTA, CDR2 FQGNSA. This CDR3 is CASSLARGTDTQYF. CDR3 sequence (DNA): TGTGCCAGCAGCTTAGCCAGGGGCACAGATACGCAGTATTTT.

This clone occurred many times. J is TRBJ2-1 and V is TRBV7-3; possibly TRBD1 or TRBD2 for D (5 bases each). In germline, CDR1 is SGHTA, CDR2 FQGTGA. Trimming pared 0 bases from V and 10 bases from J, leaving 10 bases between. This CDR3 has 13 residues. DNA of the CDR3: TGTGCCAGCAGCTTAACGTTGGGGACCGAGCAGTTCTTC. Translating gives CASSLTLGTEQFF.

The CDR3 reads CASGTSGGRETQYF. The CDR3 region has the DNA TGTGCCAGTGGGACTAGCGGGGGCAGGGAGACCCAGTACTTC. This chain links TRBV25-1 with TRBJ2-5, with 14 bases aligning to TRBD2. Per the germline V gene, CDR1 is MGHDK and CDR2 is SYGVNS. The CDR3 runs to 14 residues. With 9 bases clipped from V and 5 bases from J, the junction kept 5 bases outside the gene matches.

CDR3 DNA: TGCGCCAGCAGCCAAGCACGTTTTTCCTACAATGAGCAGTTCTTC. Translating gives CASSQARFSYNEQFF. The genes are TRBV4-1 and TRBJ2-1; D is unclear. Per germline, CDR1 MGHRA and CDR2 YSYEKL. V was shortened by 1 base and J by 1 base, with 8 bases between the two germline ends. CDR3 length: 15 residues.

This clone has a single count. This chain uses TRBV5-1 with TRBJ2-7; D call uncertain. The CDR3 has 12 amino acids. Deletions cut 0 bases from V and 5 bases from J, with 6 bases between. Germline lookup yields CDR1 SGHRS and CDR2 YFSETQ. The CDR3 region is CASSLGDDEQYF. The CDR3 region has the DNA TGCGCCAGCAGCTTGGGAGACGACGAGCAGTACTTC.

The CDR3 DNA follows: TGTGCCAGTAGTATCCGCGGACCAGCGGGGGAGCAGTACTTC. Protein: CASSIRGPAGEQYF. The V gene is TRBV19, the J gene TRBJ2-7; TRBD2 matches at 7 bases. V was pared by 3 bases and J by 7 bases, with 9 bases of the junction left unmatched. The germline V gene has CDR1 LNHDA and CDR2 SQIVND (reference sequence). CDR3 length: 14 residues.

The V gene is TRBV18, the J gene TRBJ2-1; 14 nucleotides line up with TRBD2. V dropped 3 bases and J dropped 8; count of bases not matched to a gene: 6. In germline, CDR1 is KGHSH, CDR2 LQKENI. CDR3 length equals 16 residues. The CDR3 protein is CASSPRTSGGLYEQFF. CDR3 bases: TGTGCCAGCTCACCCCGGACTAGCGGGGGGCTCTATGAGCAGTTCTTC.

The chain joins TRBV20-1 to TRBJ2-1, with TRBD2 as a possible D gene (6 bases). The CDR3 has 11 amino acids. V lost 4 bases, J lost 10 bases, and 11 bases lay in between. CDR1 and CDR2 from the germline V gene are DFQATT and SNEGSKA (reference sequence). The CDR3 spells CSATGRWEQFF. CDR3 nucleotide sequence: TGCAGTGCTACCGGGAGATGGGAGCAGTTCTTC.

A few counts support this clone. The genes are TRBV18 and TRBJ1-1; D call uncertain. Germline V lookup: CDR1 KGHSH, CDR2 LQKENI. The CDR3 totals 15 residues. Trimming took 4 bases from V and 1 from J, leaving 13 bases between them. Here the CDR3 DNA reads TGTGCCAGCTCACGGGCGGGAACCACGAACACTGAAGCTTTCTTT. This encodes CASSRAGTTNTEAFF.

The chain couples TRBV6-4 to TRBJ2-3, with 7 positions matching TRBD2. Trimming at V came to 8 bases and at J to 0 bases, leaving 11 bases not matched to a gene. CDR1 is MRHNA and CDR2 is SNTAGT in the germline V gene. The CDR3 is 16 amino acids. DNA for the CDR3: TGTGCCAGCTCCCGAGGAGCCGGGGGGAGCACAGATACGCAGTATTTT. Amino acids: CASSRGAGGSTDTQYF.

The V and J genes are TRBV2 and TRBJ1-5, with D perhaps TRBD1 (6 bases). The CDR3 runs to 18 residues. V gave up 2 bases and J gave up 0 bases, with 17 bases separating them. Germline CDR1 reads SNHLY; CDR2 reads FYNNEI. CDR3 region: CASSEILDRSYSNQPQHF. CDR3 sequence (DNA): TGTGCCAGCAGTGAAATTCTGGACAGATCATATAGCAATCAGCCCCAGCATTTT.

The chain combines TRBV27 with TRBJ1-6; no clear D gene. The CDR3 covers 15 residues. The germline V gene encodes CDR1 MNHEY and CDR2 SMNVEV (reference sequence). The V and J ends lost 2 bases and 8 bases respectively, with 13 bases between them. CDR3 sequence (DNA): TGTGCCAGCAGTTTAATTCGGGGTTTGGATTCACCCCTCCACTTT. Protein sequence: CASSLIRGLDSPLHF.

CDR3 loop: CASSLQGSSTGELFF. DNA of the CDR3: TGCGCCAGCAGCTTGCAGGGGAGTAGTACCGGGGAGCTGTTTTTT. The chain couples TRBV5-1 to TRBJ2-2, with D perhaps matching TRBD1 (6 bases). The CDR3 is made up of 15 amino acids. The V gene's germline CDR1 is SGHRS and CDR2 YFSETQ. V lost 1 base, J lost 5 bases, and 12 bases lay in between. The complete variable domain, with remaining parts taken from reference TRBV5-1 and TRBJ2-2, reads KAGVTQTPRYLIKTRGQQVTLSCSPISGHRSVSWYQQTPGQGLQFLFEYFSETQRNKGNFPGRFSGRQFSNSRSEMNVSTLELGDSALYLCASSLQGSSTGELFFGEGSRLTVL.

Details on this clone: Because the CDR3 is missing its conserved closing phenylalanine or tryptophan, this is likely a read error. No DNA is shown, since the ends of the CDR3 on it are uncertain; the CDR3 is the one TCRdb lists. The chain employs TRBV28 and TRBJ1-2. The CDR3 numbers 14 amino acids, ends counted. Germline V gives CDR1 MDHEN, CDR2 SYDVKM. CDR3 residues: CASSLWGSGGGRPS.

The chain combines TRBV6-1 with TRBJ1-3, with D hard to call. Per the germline V gene, CDR1 is MNHNS and CDR2 is SASEGT. The CDR3 runs to 12 residues. V lost 6 bases, J lost 3 bases, and 6 bases lay in between. Written as DNA, the CDR3 is TGTGCCAGCAGCCGTAATGGAAACACCATATATTTT. It codes for CASSRNGNTIYF.

The chain uses TRBV27 and TRBJ1-5, with 7 bases matching TRBD1. The CDR3 totals 16 residues. Looked up from germline, CDR1 is MNHEY and CDR2 is SMNVEV (reference sequence). Trimming took 3 bases from V and 7 from J; bases not matched to a gene: 12. The CDR3 region is CASSFIYRGARQPQHF. The CDR3 region has the DNA TGTGCCAGCAGTTTTATTTACAGGGGAGCAAGACAGCCCCAGCATTTT.